These 8 T cell receptor beta chains share one sample of origin, sequenced in a study of shared clonotypes between healthy human individuals. The table came from immunoSEQ multiplex PCR; TCRdb's copy has only in-frame clones and leaves some out. The table includes about 1 million clones, about 75% detected once. Sequencing input: memory CD4+ T cells sorted from blood. Subset specified: CD45RA-negative fraction. The receptors here all came from a man between 18 and 29 years old in good health.

This clone was seen a few times. J is TRBJ2-6 and V is TRBV19; D is possibly TRBD2 (5 bases). The CDR3 runs to 17 residues. Germline CDR1 is LNHDA and CDR2 is SQIVND (reference sequence). Between the trimmed V and J ends, which lost 4 bases and 2 bases, there was a span of 15 bases. The CDR3 reads CASSKVTAGAGANVLTF. The CDR3 nucleotides are TGTGCCAGTAGTAAGGTCACCGCGGGCGCTGGGGCCAACGTCCTGACTTTC.

This clone turned up a few times. The chain joins TRBV6-1 to TRBJ2-7; 13 bases align to TRBD2. CDR3 length equals 15 residues. Germline V gene lookup returns CDR1 MNHNS and CDR2 SASEGT. Trimming took 6 bases from V and 2 from J; bases not matched to a gene: 4. Written as DNA, the CDR3 is TGTGCCAGCAGACCTGGGACTAGCGGGACCTACGAGCAGTACTTC. Its protein product is CASRPGTSGTYEQYF.

This chain links TRBV6-4 with TRBJ2-7; the match to TRBD1 covers 7 bases. V lost 6 bases, J lost 1 base, and 3 bases stayed unmatched. The CDR3 sequence is 13 residues long. Germline CDR1 is MRHNA and CDR2 is SNTAGT. The CDR3 here is CASRDRVSYEQYF. The CDR3 DNA reads TGTGCCAGCAGAGACAGGGTTTCCTACGAGCAGTACTTC.

V gene TRBV7-2 combines with J gene TRBJ2-5; D is tentatively TRBD1 or TRBD2 (7 bases each). The CDR3 consists of 15 residues. The germline V gene encodes CDR1 SGHTA and CDR2 FQGNSA. V lost 4 bases, J lost 0 bases, and 12 bases lay in between. The CDR3 DNA reads as TGTGCCAGCAGCTCGCAGGGGGGGGACCAAGAGACCCAGTACTTC. This codes for CASSSQGGDQETQYF.

In its sample, this clone was seen many times. This chain connects TRBV6-5 to TRBJ1-2, with 9 bases identical to TRBD1. The length of the CDR3 is 14 residues. Germline V gene data show CDR1 as MNHEY and CDR2 as SVGAGI. V shed 7 bases, J shed 4 bases, and the junction held 7 bases outside the gene matches. CDR3 protein: CASTPGQGGYGYTF. In DNA form, the CDR3 reads TGTGCCAGCACCCCGGGACAGGGTGGCTATGGCTACACCTTC.

The chain joins TRBV28 to TRBJ1-5, with 10 bases matching TRBD1. Germline CDR1 reads MDHEN; CDR2 reads SYDVKM. The V and J ends lost 7 bases and 2 bases, in that order; junction bases with no gene match: 5. CDR3 length: 15 residues. CDR3 amino acids: CASTGTGVRNQPQHF. The CDR3 DNA is TGTGCCAGCACCGGGACAGGGGTCCGCAATCAGCCCCAGCATTTT.

The CDR3 DNA follows: TGTGCCAGCAGTGATGGCCCCCCCACAGATACGCAGTATTTT. Translated, it gives CASSDGPPTDTQYF. The chain joins TRBV2 to TRBJ2-3; no reliable D call. This CDR3 comprises 14 residues. V was cut by 3 bases and J by 2 bases, with 9 bases left in between. CDR1 is SNHLY and CDR2 is FYNNEI in the germline V gene.

The chain uses TRBV5-6 and TRBJ1-2; D perhaps matches TRBD1 (5 bases). Germline assignment: CDR1 SGHDT and CDR2 YYEEEE. The CDR3 has 14 residues. V gave up 4 bases and J gave up 7 bases, with 17 bases separating them. CDR3 DNA sequence: TGTGCCAGCAGCCTGACCGGGACTTTGAGTGGCTACACCTTC. It yields the protein CASSLTGTLSGYTF.